This T cell receptor (beta chain) was sequenced in a study of CXCR3-negative and CXCR3-positive naive CD8 T cells. Study results and limitations: Compared with CXCR3-negative naive cells, CXCR3-positive naive cells showed more hydrophobic TRB CDR3s. Memory cells differed in TRBV-TRBJ usage, but naive CXCR3-negative and CXCR3-positive cells had similar usage.

Through 5' RACE with UMI labels, the TRB cDNA libraries were prepared. TCRdb reprocessed the 5' RACE reads and stores each CDR3 protein as one record, lacking DNA. The repertoire shows roughly 120,000 distinct CDR3 sequences; the top ten hold 0.59%. CDR1 is SQVTM, CDR2 ANQGSEA, per germline. The CDR3 sequence is 14 residues long. Of note for this clonotype: Its target is not known.

V gene TRBV29-1 combines with J gene TRBJ2-1; the TRBD2 assignment by TCRdb is unverifiable without DNA. The source is a human donor in good health. Some clones in this sample may be carry-over from other donors' samples. The specimen sequenced was naive CXCR3+ CD8+ T cells from blood. The sample's subset: CD45RO-CCR7+CD27+CD95- naive CD8+ T cells expressing CXCR3 (TNR3+). CDR3 sequence reads: CSVATSGVGNEQFF.